The 20 T cell receptor beta chains presented below share a single source sample, sequenced in a study of T cells in pancreatic ductal adenocarcinoma. The selected patients with pancreatic ductal adenocarcinoma had surgery but no neoadjuvant therapy. Clones were read by immunoSEQ multiplex PCR, and TCRdb kept only the in-frame ones, dropping some. The repertoire holds around 16,000 clones, with around nine tenths as singletons. Sequencing was done on a sample of PBMCs. All receptors come from a human donor with pancreatic ductal adenocarcinoma.

The count of this clone is one. V usage is TRBV11-2 and J usage is TRBJ1-2, with D unresolved. The CDR3 has 14 amino acids. V lost 0 bases, J lost 8 bases, and 13 bases lay in between. Germline V lookup: CDR1 SGHAT, CDR2 FQNNGV. The CDR3 loop is CASSLDTIVGGYTF. As DNA, the CDR3 is TGTGCCAGCAGCTTAGATACGATCGTGGGAGGCTACACCTTC.

This chain uses TRBV5-1 with TRBJ2-3, with 15 bases identical to TRBD2. Germline V gene lookup returns CDR1 SGHRS and CDR2 YFSETQ. The CDR3 runs 17 residues. J lost 3 bases, V lost 4 bases, and 6 bases had no gene match. CDR3 DNA: TGCGCCAGCAGCGTCGGACTAGCGGGAGGGCGGACAGATACGCAGTATTTT. Its translation is CASSVGLAGGRTDTQYF.

This clone has just one count. The V gene is TRBV11-2, the J gene TRBJ2-1; 11 bases line up with TRBD2. Germline CDR1 and CDR2: SGHAT and FQNNGV. The CDR3 sequence is 15 residues long. The V and J ends lost 5 bases and 7 bases, in that order; junction bases with no gene match: 7. CDR3 bases: TGTGCCAGCAGCCTTAGCGGGAGGGCCGATAATGAGCAGTTCTTC. It yields the protein CASSLSGRADNEQFF.

There are a few counts of this clone. V and J are TRBV7-6 and TRBJ2-7, with TRBD2 matching 10 bases. This CDR3 has 19 amino acids. CDR1 is SGHVS, CDR2 FNYEAQ, per germline. After removal of 0 bases from V and 3 bases from J, the junction contained 14 bases not matched to a gene. The CDR3 nucleotides read TGTGCCAGCAGCTTAGCTAGCTTCGCTAGCGGGGGTCGGGTCTACGAGCAGTACTTC. As protein: CASSLASFASGGRVYEQYF.

V is TRBV5-1 and J is TRBJ2-5; 10 nucleotides match TRBD2. The germline CDR1 and CDR2 sequences are SGHRS and YFSETQ. The V segment lost 1 base and the J segment 2 bases; nucleotides outside the gene matches: 8. This CDR3 region has 17 residues. The CDR3 loop is CASSLQPHSGGQETQYF. For the CDR3, the DNA is TGCGCCAGCAGCTTGCAGCCCCATAGCGGGGGGCAAGAGACCCAGTACTTC.

V usage is TRBV4-1 and J usage is TRBJ2-7, with 7 bases identical to TRBD1. Trimming cost V 2 bases and J 5 bases; bases outside gene matches: 12. The length of the CDR3 is 16 residues. The germline CDR1 and CDR2 sequences are MGHRA and YSYEKL. CDR3 residues: CASSQSRDRSWDEQYF. For the CDR3, the DNA is TGCGCCAGCAGCCAATCCCGGGACAGAAGTTGGGACGAGCAGTACTTC.

The chain couples TRBV19 to TRBJ2-6; TRBD1 aligns across 8 bases. The CDR3 sequence is 16 residues long. The germline V gene encodes CDR1 LNHDA and CDR2 SQIVND (reference sequence). Germline trimming cut 4 bases from V and 2 bases from J; bases unmatched to any gene: 4. CDR3 nucleotide sequence: TGTGCCAGTAGTAACCCAGGGGGCGCTGGGGCCAACGTCCTGACTTTC. It encodes CASSNPGGAGANVLTF.

This clone came up once. The chain employs TRBV30 and TRBJ1-5, with a tentative D call TRBD1 (6 bases). Germline CDR1 GTSNPN, CDR2 SVGIG (reference sequence). The germline V and J ends were trimmed by 3 bases and 5 bases, with 14 bases remaining between them. The length of the CDR3 is 14 residues. The CDR3 nucleotides are TGTGCCTGGAGCGAAGGCAGGGGCCATCAGCCCCAGCATTTT. It is translated as CAWSEGRGHQPQHF.

The CDR3: CASISQGAGYGYTF. In DNA, the CDR3 is TGTGCCAGCATATCACAGGGCGCTGGATATGGCTACACCTTC. V gene TRBV5-6 combines with J gene TRBJ1-2, with D perhaps TRBD1 (6 bases). The CDR3 sequence is 14 residues long. Germline values: CDR1 SGHDT, CDR2 YYEEEE. V was trimmed by 6 bases and J by 5 bases, leaving 17 bases between them.

V and J are TRBV5-1 and TRBJ2-3, with unresolved D. Trimming removed 0 bases from V and 6 bases from J, with 8 bases in between. The V gene's germline CDR1 is SGHRS and CDR2 YFSETQ. This CDR3 spans 13 amino acids. For the CDR3, the DNA is TGCGCCAGCAGCTTGGGATTCGGCGATACGCAGTATTTT. Protein sequence: CASSLGFGDTQYF.

The rearrangement links TRBV6-6 to TRBJ2-5; 9 bases agree with TRBD1. The germline CDR1 and CDR2 sequences are MNHNY and SVGAGI (reference sequence). This CDR3 comprises 16 residues. V was clipped by 5 bases and J by 2 bases; unmatched bases: 9. The CDR3 protein is CASSQGQGKRQETQYF. The CDR3 DNA follows: TGTGCCAGCAGTCAAGGACAGGGGAAAAGGCAAGAGACCCAGTACTTC.

V usage is TRBV7-2 and J usage is TRBJ2-7; 7 positions agree with TRBD2. V lost 5 bases, J lost 7 bases, and 5 bases stayed unmatched. Germline V lookup: CDR1 SGHTA, CDR2 FQGNSA. The CDR3 contains 12 residues. CDR3 region: CASSVGGFEQYF. The CDR3 DNA reads TGTGCCAGCAGCGTGGGAGGGTTTGAGCAGTACTTC.

The chain recombines TRBV5-4 with TRBJ1-2; TRBD1 agrees at 10 bases. CDR1 and CDR2 (germline): SGHNT, YYREEE (reference sequence). CDR3 length: 18 residues. J lost 8 bases, V lost 2 bases, and 18 bases had no gene match. Here the CDR3 DNA reads TGTGCCAGCAGCTTTGGTTCATTCGGGACAGGGGAAACGGAAGGCTACACCTTC. It translates to CASSFGSFGTGETEGYTF. The full variable domain, with the rest looked up from reference TRBV5-4 and TRBJ1-2, is ETGVTQSPTHLIKTRGQQVTLRCSSQSGHNTVSWYQQALGQGPQFIFQYYREEENGRGNFPPRFSGLQFPNYSSELNVNALELDDSALYLCASSFGSFGTGETEGYTFGSGTRLTVV.

V and J are TRBV19 and TRBJ1-1; tentative D call: TRBD1 (6 bases). The CDR3 extends over 14 amino acids. Germline CDR1 is LNHDA and CDR2 is SQIVND (reference sequence). The ends were cut back, 3 bases at V and 5 bases at J, with 13 bases in the middle. The chain's CDR3 is CASSIEGVKTEAFF. CDR3 bases: TGTGCCAGTAGTATCGAGGGGGTCAAGACTGAAGCTTTCTTT.

DNA for the CDR3: TGTGCCAGTAGTATGCAGACAGGTGGGGTCCACGAGCAGTACTTC. Its protein product is CASSMQTGGVHEQYF. The chain joins TRBV19 to TRBJ2-7; possible D gene TRBD1, 6 bases. The CDR3 is made up of 15 amino acids. The V gene lost 3 bases and the J gene lost 5 bases, with 17 bases spanning the gap. The germline V gene has CDR1 LNHDA and CDR2 SQIVND (reference sequence).

The CDR3 DNA is TGTGCCAGCAGTACAGGGGTTACGTTGGATTCACCCCTCCACTTT. Amino acids: CASSTGVTLDSPLHF. This rearrangement joins TRBV28 to TRBJ1-6; 7 nucleotides match TRBD1. The V and J ends lost 5 bases and 8 bases, in that order; junction bases with no gene match: 9. Germline CDR1 and CDR2: MDHEN and SYDVKM. The length of the CDR3 is 15 residues.

The chain joins TRBV6-5 to TRBJ2-7; D possibly corresponds to TRBD1 (6 bases). This CDR3 has 14 amino acids. Germline V CDR1 and CDR2: MNHEY, SVGAGI. Trimming cost V 5 bases and J 2 bases, with 13 bases left between them. The CDR3 is CASSPQGYTYEQYF. DNA of the CDR3: TGTGCCAGCAGTCCACAGGGATATACCTACGAGCAGTACTTC.

The chain links TRBV5-1 to TRBJ2-1, with no clear D. Germline CDR1 SGHRS, CDR2 YFSETQ. The CDR3 is 15 residues long. V dropped 1 base and J dropped 0 bases, with 8 bases sitting between them. The CDR3 protein is CASSLTVSSYNEQFF. As DNA, the CDR3 is TGCGCCAGCAGCTTGACGGTTAGCTCCTACAATGAGCAGTTCTTC. The full variable domain, in which reference TRBV5-1 and TRBJ2-1 provide the parts outside the CDR3, is KAGVTQTPRYLIKTRGQQVTLSCSPISGHRSVSWYQQTPGQGLQFLFEYFSETQRNKGNFPGRFSGRQFSNSRSEMNVSTLELGDSALYLCASSLTVSSYNEQFFGPGTRLTVL.

The CDR3 sequence: CASRQSYSNQPQHF. For the CDR3, the DNA is TGTGCCAGCAGGCAGAGTTATAGCAATCAGCCCCAGCATTTT. The rearrangement uses TRBV2 and TRBJ1-5; D not certain. CDR3 length equals 14 residues. V was clipped by 6 bases and J by 0 bases, with 9 bases between them. The germline CDR1 and CDR2 sequences are SNHLY and FYNNEI.

This chain joins TRBV9 and TRBJ2-3; 8 nucleotides line up with TRBD2. The V gene's germline CDR1 is SGDLS and CDR2 YYNGEE. With V trimmed by 0 bases and J by 6 bases, 3 bases remained unmatched. The CDR3 sequence is 14 residues long. The CDR3 nucleotides are TGTGCCAGCAGCGTAGCGGGAGGGCCGGATACGCAGTATTTT. Translation: CASSVAGGPDTQYF.